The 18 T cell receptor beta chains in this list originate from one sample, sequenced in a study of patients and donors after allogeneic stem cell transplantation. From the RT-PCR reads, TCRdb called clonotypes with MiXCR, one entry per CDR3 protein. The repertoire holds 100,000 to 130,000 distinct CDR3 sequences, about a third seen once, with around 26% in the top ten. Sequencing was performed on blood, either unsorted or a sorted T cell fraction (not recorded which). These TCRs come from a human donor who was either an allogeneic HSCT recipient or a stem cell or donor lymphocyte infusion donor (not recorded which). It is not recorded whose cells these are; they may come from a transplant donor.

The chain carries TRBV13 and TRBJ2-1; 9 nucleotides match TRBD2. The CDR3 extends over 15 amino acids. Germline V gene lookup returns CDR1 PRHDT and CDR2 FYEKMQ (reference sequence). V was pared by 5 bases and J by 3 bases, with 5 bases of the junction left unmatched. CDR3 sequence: CASSDSGRLYNEQFF. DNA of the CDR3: TGTGCCAGCAGCGACAGCGGGAGGCTCTACAATGAGCAGTTCTTC.

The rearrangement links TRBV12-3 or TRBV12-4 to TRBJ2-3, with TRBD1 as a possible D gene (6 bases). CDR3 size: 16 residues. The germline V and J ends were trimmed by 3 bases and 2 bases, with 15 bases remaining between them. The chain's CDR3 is CASSFPGQINTDTQYF. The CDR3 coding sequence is TGTGCCAGCAGTTTCCCTGGACAGATAAACACAGATACGCAGTATTTT.

CDR3 protein: CASSARPLTLAETQYF. The CDR3 DNA reads TGTGCCAGCAGCGCCCGACCGTTAACCCTAGCAGAGACCCAGTACTTC. The rearrangement uses TRBV7-2 and TRBJ2-5; tentatively, D is TRBD2 (5 bases). Between the trimmed V and J ends, which lost 5 bases and 4 bases, there was a span of 20 bases. The CDR3 loop spans 16 amino acids. CDR1 is SGHTA, CDR2 FQGNSA, per germline.

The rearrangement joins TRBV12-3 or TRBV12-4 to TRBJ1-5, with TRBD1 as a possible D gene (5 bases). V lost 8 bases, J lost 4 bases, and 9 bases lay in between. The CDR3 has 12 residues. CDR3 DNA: TGTGCCAGCGGGGCCCCGAATCAGCCCCAGCATTTT. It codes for CASGAPNQPQHF.

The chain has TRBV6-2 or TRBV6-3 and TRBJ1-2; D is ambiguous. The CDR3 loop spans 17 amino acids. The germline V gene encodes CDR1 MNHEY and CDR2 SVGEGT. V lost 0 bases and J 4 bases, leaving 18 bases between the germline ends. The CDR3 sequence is CASSYSNRAYSSYGYTF. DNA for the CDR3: TGTGCCAGCAGTTACTCGAACCGGGCGTATTCATCCTATGGCTACACCTTC.

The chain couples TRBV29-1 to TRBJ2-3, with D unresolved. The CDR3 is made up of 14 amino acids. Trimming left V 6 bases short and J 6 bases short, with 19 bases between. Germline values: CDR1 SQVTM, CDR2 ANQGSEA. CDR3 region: CSVSPVLRRDTQYF. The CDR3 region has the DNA TGCAGCGTCTCACCGGTTCTCCGAAGGGATACGCAGTATTTT.

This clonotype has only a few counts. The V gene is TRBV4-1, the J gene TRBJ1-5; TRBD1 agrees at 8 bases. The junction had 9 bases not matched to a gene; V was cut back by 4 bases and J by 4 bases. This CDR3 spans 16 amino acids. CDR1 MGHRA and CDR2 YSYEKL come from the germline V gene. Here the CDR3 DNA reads TGCGCCAGCAGCCCCAGAGGGACAGGCGGAAATCAGCCCCAGCATTTT. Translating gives CASSPRGTGGNQPQHF.

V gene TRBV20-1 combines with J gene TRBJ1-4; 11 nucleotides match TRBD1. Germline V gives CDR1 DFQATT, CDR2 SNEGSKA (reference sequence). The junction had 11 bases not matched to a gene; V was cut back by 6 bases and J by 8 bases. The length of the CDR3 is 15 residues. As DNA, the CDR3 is TGCAGTGCGAGTAACCGGGACAGGGGGAAAGAAAAACTGTTTTTT. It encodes CSASNRDRGKEKLFF.

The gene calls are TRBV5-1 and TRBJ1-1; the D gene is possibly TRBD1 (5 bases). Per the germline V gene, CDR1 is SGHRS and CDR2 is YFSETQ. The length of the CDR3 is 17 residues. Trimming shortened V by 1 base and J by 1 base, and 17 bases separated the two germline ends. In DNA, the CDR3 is TGCGCCAGCAGCTTGCTGGGAAGGGGCTCAGGGAACACTGAAGCTTTCTTT. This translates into CASSLLGRGSGNTEAFF.

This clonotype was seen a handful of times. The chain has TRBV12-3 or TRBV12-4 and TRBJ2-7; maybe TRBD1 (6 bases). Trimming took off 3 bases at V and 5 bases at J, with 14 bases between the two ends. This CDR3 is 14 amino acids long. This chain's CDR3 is CASSLADRRDEQYF. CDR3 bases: TGTGCCAGCAGTTTGGCGGACAGAAGGGACGAGCAGTACTTC.

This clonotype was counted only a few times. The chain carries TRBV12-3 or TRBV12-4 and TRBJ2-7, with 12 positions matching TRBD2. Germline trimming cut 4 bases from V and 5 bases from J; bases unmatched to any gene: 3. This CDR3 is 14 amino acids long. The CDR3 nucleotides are TGTGCCAGCAGTTCCGGACTAGCGGGAAACGAGCAGTACTTC. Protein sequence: CASSSGLAGNEQYF.

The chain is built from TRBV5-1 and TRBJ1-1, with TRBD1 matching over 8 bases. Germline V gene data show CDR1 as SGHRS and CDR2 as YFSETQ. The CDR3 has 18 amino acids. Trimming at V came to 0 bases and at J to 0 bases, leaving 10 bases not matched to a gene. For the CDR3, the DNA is TGCGCCAGCAGCTTGGCCGCAGGGGGCAGACGGGTGAACACTGAAGCTTTCTTT. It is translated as CASSLAAGGRRVNTEAFF.

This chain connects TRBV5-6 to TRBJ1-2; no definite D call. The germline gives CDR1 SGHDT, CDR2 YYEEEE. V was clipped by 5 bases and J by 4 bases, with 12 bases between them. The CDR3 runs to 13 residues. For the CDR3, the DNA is TGTGCCAGCAGAATAACATCCGTCTATGGCTACACCTTC. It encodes CASRITSVYGYTF.

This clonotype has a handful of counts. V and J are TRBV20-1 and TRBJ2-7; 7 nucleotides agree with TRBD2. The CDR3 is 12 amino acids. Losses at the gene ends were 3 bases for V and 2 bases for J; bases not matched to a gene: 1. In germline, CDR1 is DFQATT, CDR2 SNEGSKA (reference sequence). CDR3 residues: CSARAGAYEQYF. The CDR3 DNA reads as TGCAGTGCTAGGGCGGGGGCCTACGAGCAGTACTTC.

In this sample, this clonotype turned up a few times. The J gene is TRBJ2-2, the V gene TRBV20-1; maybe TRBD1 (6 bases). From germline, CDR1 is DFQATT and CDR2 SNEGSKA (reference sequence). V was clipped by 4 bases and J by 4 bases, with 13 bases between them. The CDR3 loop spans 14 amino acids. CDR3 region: CSAKDSRITGELFF. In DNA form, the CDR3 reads TGCAGTGCTAAGGACAGTCGAATCACCGGGGAGCTGTTTTTT.

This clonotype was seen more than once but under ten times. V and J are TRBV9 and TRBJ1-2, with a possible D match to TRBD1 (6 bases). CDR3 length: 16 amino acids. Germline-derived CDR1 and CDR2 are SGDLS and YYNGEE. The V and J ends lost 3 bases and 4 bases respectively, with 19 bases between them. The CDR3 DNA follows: TGTGCCAGCAGCGATAACGGGGGCCCACCCCTCTATGGCTACACCTTC. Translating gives CASSDNGGPPLYGYTF.

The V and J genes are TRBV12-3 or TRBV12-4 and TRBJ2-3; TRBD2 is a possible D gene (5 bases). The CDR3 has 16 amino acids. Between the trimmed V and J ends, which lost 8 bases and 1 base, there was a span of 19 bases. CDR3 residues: CASGRDMGGRTDTQYF. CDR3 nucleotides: TGTGCCAGCGGCCGCGATATGGGCGGGCGCACAGATACGCAGTATTTT.

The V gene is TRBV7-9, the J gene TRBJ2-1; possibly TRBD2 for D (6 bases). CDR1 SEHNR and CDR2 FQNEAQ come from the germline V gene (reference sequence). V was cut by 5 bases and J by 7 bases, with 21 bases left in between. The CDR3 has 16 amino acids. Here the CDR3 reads CASSLPGTRGRNEQFF. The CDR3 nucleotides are TGTGCCAGCAGCCTACCCGGGACCAGAGGGAGGAATGAGCAGTTCTTC.